The source of this T cell receptor (beta chain) is a study of blood T cell repertoires in COVID-19. Whole-study context: Samples representing acute and convalescent COVID-19 were sourced from the United States, Italy and Spain.

Original analysis: Cell counts per sample came from amplifying reference gene primers. Assay used: immunoSEQ multiplex PCR; TCRdb lists only in-frame clones, some missing. The DNA was the basis for D and trimming; V, J and clone size are from that table. The sample has over 70,000 clones, 90% seen once. Germline trimming cut 3 bases from V and 1 base from J; bases unmatched to any gene: 1. Germline-derived CDR1 and CDR2 are SGHAT and FQNNGV. The CDR3 consists of 15 residues. The Seattle patients, enrolled during active infection, were followed longitudinally. Material: peripheral blood. This clonotype was obtained from a man aged 18 to 29 with COVID-19, enrolled during active disease. The chain joins TRBV11-2 to TRBJ2-3; 10 bases line up with TRBD1. CDR3 protein: CASSFGQGGTDTQYF. For the CDR3, the DNA is TGTGCCAGCAGCTTCGGACAGGGGGGCACAGATACGCAGTATTTT.